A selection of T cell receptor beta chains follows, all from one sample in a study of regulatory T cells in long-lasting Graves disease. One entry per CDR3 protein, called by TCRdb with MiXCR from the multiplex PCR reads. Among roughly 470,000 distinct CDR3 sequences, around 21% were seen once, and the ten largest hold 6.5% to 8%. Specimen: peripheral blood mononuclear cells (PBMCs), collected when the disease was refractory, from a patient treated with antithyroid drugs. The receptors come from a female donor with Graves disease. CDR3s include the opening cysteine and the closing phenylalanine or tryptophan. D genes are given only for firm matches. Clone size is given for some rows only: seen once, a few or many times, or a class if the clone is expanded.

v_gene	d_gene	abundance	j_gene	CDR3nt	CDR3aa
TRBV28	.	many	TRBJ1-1	TGTGCCAGCAGTGGCTTGGGACAATGGAACACTGAAGCTTTCTTT	CASSGLGQWNTEAFF
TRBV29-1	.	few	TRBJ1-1	TGCAGCGTAATGACCATGGAGGCTTTCTTT	CSVMTMEAFF
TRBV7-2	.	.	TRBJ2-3	TGTGCCAGCAGCTCGGGCCGACAGGGCACAGATACGCAGTATTTT	CASSSGRQGTDTQYF
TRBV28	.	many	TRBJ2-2	TGTGCCAGCACCGCTCCCGAGACAGGGAACACCGGGGAGCTGTTTTTT	CASTAPETGNTGELFF
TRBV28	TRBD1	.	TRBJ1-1	TGTGCCAGCAGTTGGGGGGACAGGCAGGACACTGAAGCTTTCTTT	CASSWGDRQDTEAFF
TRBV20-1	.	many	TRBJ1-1	TGCGGTTTAAGGGAGCCGAACACTGAAGCTTTCTTT	CGLREPNTEAFF
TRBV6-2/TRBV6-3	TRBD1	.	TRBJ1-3	TGTGCCAGCTTTGGCCTGGGACAGCAAACTGGAAACACCATATATTTT	CASFGLGQQTGNTIYF
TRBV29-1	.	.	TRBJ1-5	TGCAGCGTTGACTCCGGGACCCGGCGGCAGCCCCAGCATTTT	CSVDSGTRRQPQHF
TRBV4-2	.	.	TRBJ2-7	TGTGCCAGCAGCCAAGCGGGACGGGACGAGCAGTACTTC	CASSQAGRDEQYF
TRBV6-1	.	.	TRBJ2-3	TGTGCCAGCAGCTGGACGGAAAATACGCAGTATTTT	CASSWTENTQYF
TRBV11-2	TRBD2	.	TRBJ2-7	TGTGCCAGCAGCTTAGTTACAGCGGGGGGCGAGCAGTACTTC	CASSLVTAGGEQYF
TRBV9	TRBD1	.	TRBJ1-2	TGTGCCAGCAGCGTAGGACCACAGGGGAACTATGGCTACACCTTC	CASSVGPQGNYGYTF